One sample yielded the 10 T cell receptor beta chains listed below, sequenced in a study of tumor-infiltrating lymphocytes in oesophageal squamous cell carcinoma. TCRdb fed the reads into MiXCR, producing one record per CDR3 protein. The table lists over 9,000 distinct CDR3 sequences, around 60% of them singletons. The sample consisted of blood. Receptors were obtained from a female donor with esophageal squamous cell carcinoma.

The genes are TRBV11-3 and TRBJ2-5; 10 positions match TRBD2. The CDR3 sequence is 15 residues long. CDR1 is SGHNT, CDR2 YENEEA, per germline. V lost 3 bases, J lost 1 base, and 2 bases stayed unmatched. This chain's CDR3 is CASSFRTSGQETQYF. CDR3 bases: TGTGCCAGCAGCTTCCGGACTAGCGGCCAAGAGACCCAGTACTTC.

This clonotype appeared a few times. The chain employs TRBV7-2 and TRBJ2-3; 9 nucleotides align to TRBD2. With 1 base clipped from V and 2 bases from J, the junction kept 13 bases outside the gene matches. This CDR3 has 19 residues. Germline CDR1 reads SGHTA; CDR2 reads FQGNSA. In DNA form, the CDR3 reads TGTGCCAGCAGCTTAGTTCCCCAACCCCTAGCGGGGACCACAGATACGCAGTATTTT. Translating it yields CASSLVPQPLAGTTDTQYF.

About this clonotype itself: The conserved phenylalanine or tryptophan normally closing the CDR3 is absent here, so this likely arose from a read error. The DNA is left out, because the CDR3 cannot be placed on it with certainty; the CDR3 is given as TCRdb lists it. Here the CDR3 reads CASSPELTGGKVLYGYTFGS. The chain joins TRBV28 to TRBJ2-1; the table calls TRBD1, which could not be checked here. The CDR3 spans 20 residues, counting both ends. In germline, CDR1 is MDHEN, CDR2 SYDVKM.

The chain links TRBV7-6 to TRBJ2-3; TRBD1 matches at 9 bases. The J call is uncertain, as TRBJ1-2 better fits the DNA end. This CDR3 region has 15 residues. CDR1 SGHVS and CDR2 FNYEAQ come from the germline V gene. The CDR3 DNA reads TGTGCCAGCAGCCCTGAGCGACAGGGGGTACGGGGCTACACCTTC. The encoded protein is CASSPERQGVRGYTF.

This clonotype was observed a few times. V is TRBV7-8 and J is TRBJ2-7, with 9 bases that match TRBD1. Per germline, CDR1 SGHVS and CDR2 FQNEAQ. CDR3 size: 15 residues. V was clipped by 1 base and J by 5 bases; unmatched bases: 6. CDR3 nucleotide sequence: TGTGCCAGCAGCTTAGATAGGACAGGGGTGGACGAGCAGTACTTC. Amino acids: CASSLDRTGVDEQYF.

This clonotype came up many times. CDR3 in DNA: TGTGCCAGCAGCCCTACGAGGGGCGGAACCTACGAGCAGTACTTC. It translates to CASSPTRGGTYEQYF. The chain carries TRBV28 and TRBJ2-7, with D perhaps being TRBD1 or TRBD2 (5 bases each). Germline lookup yields CDR1 MDHEN and CDR2 SYDVKM. V lost 6 bases to trimming and J lost 2 bases, with 17 bases between them. CDR3 length: 15 amino acids. Variable domain in full (rest from reference TRBV28 and TRBJ2-7): DVKVTQSSRYLVKRTGEKVFLECVQDMDHENMFWYRQDPGLGLRLIYFSYDVKMKEKGDIPEGYSVSREKKERFSLILESASTNQTSMYLCASSPTRGGTYEQYFGPGTRLTVT.

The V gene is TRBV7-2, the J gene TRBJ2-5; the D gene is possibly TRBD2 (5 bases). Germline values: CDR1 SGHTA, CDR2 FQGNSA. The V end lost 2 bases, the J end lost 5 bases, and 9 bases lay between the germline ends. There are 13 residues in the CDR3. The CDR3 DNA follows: TGTGCCAGCAGCTTAAACTGGGAGGAGACCCAGTACTTC. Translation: CASSLNWEETQYF.

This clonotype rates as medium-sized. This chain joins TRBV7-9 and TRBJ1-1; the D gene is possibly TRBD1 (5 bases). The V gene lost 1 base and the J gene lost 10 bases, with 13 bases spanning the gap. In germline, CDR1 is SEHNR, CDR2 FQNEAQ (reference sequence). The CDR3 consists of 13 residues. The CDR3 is CASSLEGKGGAFF. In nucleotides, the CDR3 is TGTGCCAGCAGCTTAGAGGGGAAGGGTGGAGCTTTCTTT.

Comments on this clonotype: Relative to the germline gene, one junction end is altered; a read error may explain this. The CDR3: CASSLGVTGELFF. CDR3 bases: TGTGCCAGCAGCTTGGGGGTCACCGGGGAGCTGTTTTTT. This chain connects TRBV5-3 to TRBJ2-2, with D perhaps matching TRBD1 or TRBD2 (5 bases each). TRBV5-3 is filed as an ORF, its function uncertain. This CDR3 region has 13 residues.

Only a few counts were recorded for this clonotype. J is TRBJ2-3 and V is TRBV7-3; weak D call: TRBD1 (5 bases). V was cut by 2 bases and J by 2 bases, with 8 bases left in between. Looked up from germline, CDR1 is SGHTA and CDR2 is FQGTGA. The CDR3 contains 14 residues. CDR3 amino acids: CASSLQGNTDTQYF. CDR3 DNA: TGTGCCAGCAGCTTACAGGGAAACACAGATACGCAGTATTTT.